The entry that follows covers one TCR beta chain sequence. The antigen is unknown. This record comes from a study of cytomegalovirus exposure and HLA in healthy donors. Findings and caveats of the study: A reported reduction in N-insertions relative to the 666-donor mean was seen in an Asian-associated ancestry cluster in a later analysis. The study put around 180 TCR beta chains on its list as cytomegalovirus-associated. From TCR beta sequences, most subjects' HLA-A and HLA-B alleles were reportedly predicted accurately.

The PCR employed 60 Vbeta primers together with 13 Jbeta primers. This table comes from immunoSEQ multiplex PCR, and its TCRdb copy is limited to in-frame clones, with some not included. The sample holds 150,000 to 200,000 clones; around 80% are singletons and the top ten take roughly 0.64%. The sequenced material came from PBMCs. This sequence was found in a middle-aged woman in good health and CMV-seronegative.

Written as DNA, the CDR3 is TGCGCCAGCAGCTTGGCTGTCGGGGAGCTGTTTTTT. Residues: CASSLAVGELFF. This sequence joins TRBV5-1 and TRBJ2-2; D is unclear. From germline, CDR1 is SGHRS and CDR2 YFSETQ. The CDR3 has 12 residues. Trimming left V 0 bases short and J 7 bases short, with 4 bases between.